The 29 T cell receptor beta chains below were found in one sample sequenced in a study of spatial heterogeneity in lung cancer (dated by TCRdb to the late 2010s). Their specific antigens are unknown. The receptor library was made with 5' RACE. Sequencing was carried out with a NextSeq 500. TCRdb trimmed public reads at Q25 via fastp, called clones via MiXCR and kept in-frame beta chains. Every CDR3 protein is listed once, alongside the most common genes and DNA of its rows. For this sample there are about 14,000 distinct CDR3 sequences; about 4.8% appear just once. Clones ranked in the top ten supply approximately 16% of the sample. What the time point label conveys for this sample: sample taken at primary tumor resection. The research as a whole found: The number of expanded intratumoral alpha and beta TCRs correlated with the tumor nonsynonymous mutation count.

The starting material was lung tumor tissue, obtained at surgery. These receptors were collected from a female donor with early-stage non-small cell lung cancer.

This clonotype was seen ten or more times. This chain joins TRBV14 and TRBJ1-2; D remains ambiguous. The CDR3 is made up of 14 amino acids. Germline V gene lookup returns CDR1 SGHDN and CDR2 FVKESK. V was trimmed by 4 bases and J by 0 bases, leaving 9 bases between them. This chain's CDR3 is CASSPRLPNYGYTF. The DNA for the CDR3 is TGTGCCAGCAGCCCCAGGCTTCCTAACTATGGCTACACCTTC.

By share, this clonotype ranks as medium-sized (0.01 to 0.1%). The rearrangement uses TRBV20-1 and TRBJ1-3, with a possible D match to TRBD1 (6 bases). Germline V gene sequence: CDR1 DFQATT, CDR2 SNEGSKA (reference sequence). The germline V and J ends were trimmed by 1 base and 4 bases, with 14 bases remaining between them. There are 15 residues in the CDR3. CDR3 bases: TGCAGTGCTAGAGCTCCAGGGGCGGGAGGAAACACCATATATTTT. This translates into CSARAPGAGGNTIYF.

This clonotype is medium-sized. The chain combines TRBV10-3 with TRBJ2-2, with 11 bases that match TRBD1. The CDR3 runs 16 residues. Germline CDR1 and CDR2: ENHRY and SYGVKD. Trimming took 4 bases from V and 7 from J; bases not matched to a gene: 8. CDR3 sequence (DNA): TGTGCCATCAGTGCCTCGGACAGGGGGCTTAACGGGGAGCTGTTTTTT. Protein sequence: CAISASDRGLNGELFF.

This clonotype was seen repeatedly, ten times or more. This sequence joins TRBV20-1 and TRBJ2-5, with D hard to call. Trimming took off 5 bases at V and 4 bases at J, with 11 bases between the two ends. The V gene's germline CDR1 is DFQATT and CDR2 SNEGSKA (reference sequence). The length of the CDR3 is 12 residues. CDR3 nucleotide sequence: TGCAGTGCTCCGAAGTCGGCAGAGACCCAGTACTTC. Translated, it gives CSAPKSAETQYF.

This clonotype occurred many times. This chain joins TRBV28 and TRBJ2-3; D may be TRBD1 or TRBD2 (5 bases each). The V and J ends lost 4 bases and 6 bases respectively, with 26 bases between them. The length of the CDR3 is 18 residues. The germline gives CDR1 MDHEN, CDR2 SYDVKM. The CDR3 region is CASSSDLGEKGRADTQYF. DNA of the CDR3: TGTGCCAGCAGTTCGGACCTGGGGGAGAAAGGTCGTGCGGATACGCAGTATTTT.

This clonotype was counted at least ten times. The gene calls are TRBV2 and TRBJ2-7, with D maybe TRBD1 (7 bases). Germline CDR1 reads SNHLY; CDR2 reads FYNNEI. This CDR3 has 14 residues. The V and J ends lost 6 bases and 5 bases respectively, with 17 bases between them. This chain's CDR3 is CASRVQGGINEQYF. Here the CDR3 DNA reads TGTGCCAGCAGGGTCCAGGGGGGTATCAACGAGCAGTACTTC. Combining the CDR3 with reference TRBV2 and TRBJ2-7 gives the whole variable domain EPEVTQTPSHQVTQMGQEVILRCVPISNHLYFYWYRQILGQKVEFLVSFYNNEISEKSEIFDDQFSVERPDGSNFTLKIRSTKLEDSAMYFCASRVQGGINEQYFGPGTRLTVT.

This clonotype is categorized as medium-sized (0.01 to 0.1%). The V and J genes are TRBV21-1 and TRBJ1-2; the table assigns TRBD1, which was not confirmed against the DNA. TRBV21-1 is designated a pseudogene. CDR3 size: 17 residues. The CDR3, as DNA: TGTGCCAGCAGCAAAGAGACCTCCGGGACAGATAACTATGGCTACACCTTC. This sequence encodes CASSKETSGTDNYGYTF.

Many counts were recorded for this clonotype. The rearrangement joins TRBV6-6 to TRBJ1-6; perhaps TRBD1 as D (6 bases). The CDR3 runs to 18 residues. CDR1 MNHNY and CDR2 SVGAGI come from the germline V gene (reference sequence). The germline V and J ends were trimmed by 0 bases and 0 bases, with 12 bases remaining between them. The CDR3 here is CASSYSSQGSSYNSPLHF. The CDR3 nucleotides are TGTGCCAGCAGTTACTCGAGCCAGGGGAGCTCCTATAATTCACCCCTCCACTTT.

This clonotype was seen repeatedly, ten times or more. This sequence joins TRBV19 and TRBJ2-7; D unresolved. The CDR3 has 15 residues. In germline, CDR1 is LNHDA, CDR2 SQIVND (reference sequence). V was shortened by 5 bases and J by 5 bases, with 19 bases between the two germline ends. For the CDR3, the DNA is TGTGCCAGTAGTCGGACCCTCCGGAGTGGAGACGAGCAGTACTTC. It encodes CASSRTLRSGDEQYF.

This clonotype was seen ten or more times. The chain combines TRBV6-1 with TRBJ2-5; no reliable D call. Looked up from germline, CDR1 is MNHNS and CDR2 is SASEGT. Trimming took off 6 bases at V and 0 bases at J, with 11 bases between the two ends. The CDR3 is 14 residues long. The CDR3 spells CASRLDNNQETQYF. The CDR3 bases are TGTGCCAGCAGACTTGACAATAACCAAGAGACCCAGTACTTC.

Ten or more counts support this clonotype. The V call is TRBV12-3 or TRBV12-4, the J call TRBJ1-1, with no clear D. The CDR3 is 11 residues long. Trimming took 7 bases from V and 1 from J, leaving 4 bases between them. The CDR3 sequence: CASKTNTEAFF. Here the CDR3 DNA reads TGTGCCAGCAAGACGAACACTGAAGCTTTCTTT.

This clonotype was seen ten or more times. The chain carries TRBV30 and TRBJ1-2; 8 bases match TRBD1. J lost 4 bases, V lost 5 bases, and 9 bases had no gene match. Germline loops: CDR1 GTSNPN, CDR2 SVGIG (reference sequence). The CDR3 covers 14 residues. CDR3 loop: CAWSSGGAVYGYTF. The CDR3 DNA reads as TGTGCCTGGTCGTCAGGGGGCGCGGTCTATGGCTACACCTTC.

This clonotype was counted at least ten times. The CDR3 spells CASSLGQGEGYTF. The CDR3 bases are TGCGCCAGCAGCTTGGGACAGGGTGAAGGCTACACCTTC. V and J are TRBV5-1 and TRBJ1-2, with TRBD1 matching 7 bases. The V and J ends lost 0 bases and 8 bases, in that order; junction bases with no gene match: 4. CDR1 SGHRS and CDR2 YFSETQ come from the germline V gene. The CDR3 is 13 amino acids.

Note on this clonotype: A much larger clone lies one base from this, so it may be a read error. CDR3 protein: CSARDSLGITPSYGYTF. The CDR3 DNA reads TGCAGTGCTAGAGATAGTTTAGGCATTACCCCTAGCTATGGCTACACCTTC. This chain uses TRBV20-1 with TRBJ1-2; no reliable D call. The CDR3 consists of 17 residues. Looked up from germline, CDR1 is DFQATT and CDR2 is SNEGSKA (reference sequence). Trimming left V 0 bases short and J 4 bases short, with 21 bases between.

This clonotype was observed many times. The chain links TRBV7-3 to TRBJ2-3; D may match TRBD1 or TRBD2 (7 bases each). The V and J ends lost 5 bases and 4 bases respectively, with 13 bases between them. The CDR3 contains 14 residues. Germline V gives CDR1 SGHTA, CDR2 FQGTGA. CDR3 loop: CASSPTGRADTQYF. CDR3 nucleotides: TGTGCCAGCAGCCCGACAGGGAGGGCAGATACGCAGTATTTT.

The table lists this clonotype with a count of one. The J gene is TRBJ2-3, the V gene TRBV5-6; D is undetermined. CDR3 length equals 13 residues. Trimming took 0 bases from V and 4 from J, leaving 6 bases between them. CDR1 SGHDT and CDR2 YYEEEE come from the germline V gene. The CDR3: CASSLGRSDTQYF. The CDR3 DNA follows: TGTGCCAGCAGCTTGGGGCGATCAGATACGCAGTATTTT.

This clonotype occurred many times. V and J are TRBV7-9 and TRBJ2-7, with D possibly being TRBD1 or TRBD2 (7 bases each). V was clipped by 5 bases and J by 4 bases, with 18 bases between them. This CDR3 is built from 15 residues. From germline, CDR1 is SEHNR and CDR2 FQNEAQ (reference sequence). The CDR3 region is CASSPTGREGYEQYF. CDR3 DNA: TGTGCCAGCAGCCCGACAGGGAGGGAGGGTTACGAGCAGTACTTC.

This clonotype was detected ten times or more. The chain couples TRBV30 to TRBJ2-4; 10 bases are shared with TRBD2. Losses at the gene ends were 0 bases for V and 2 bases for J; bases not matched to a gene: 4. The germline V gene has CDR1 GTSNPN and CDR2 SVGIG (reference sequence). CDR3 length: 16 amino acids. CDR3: CAWSVASGGSKNIQYF. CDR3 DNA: TGTGCCTGGAGTGTAGCTAGCGGGGGATCCAAAAACATTCAGTACTTC.

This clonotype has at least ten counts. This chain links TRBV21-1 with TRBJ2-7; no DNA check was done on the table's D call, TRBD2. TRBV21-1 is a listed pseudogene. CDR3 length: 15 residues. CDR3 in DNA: TGTGCCAGCAGCAAAAAAGGGACTAGATTATACGAGCAGTACTTC. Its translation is CASSKKGTRLYEQYF.

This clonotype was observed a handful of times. CDR3 protein: CSAYEGYTF. Written as DNA, the CDR3 is TGCAGTGCTTATGAGGGCTACACCTTC. This chain uses TRBV20-1 with TRBJ1-2; no firm D call. This CDR3 is 9 amino acids long. V lost 5 bases, J lost 8 bases, and 6 bases lay in between. From germline, CDR1 is DFQATT and CDR2 SNEGSKA (reference sequence).

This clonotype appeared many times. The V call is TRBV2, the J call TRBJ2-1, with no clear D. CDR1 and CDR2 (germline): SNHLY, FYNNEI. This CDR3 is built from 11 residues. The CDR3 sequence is CADAIYNEQFF. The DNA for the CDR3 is TGTGCTGACGCGATCTACAATGAGCAGTTCTTC.

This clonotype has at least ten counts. CDR3 residues: CATSRASVSETQYF. In DNA form, the CDR3 reads TGTGCCACCAGCAGAGCTAGCGTTTCAGAGACCCAGTACTTC. This chain links TRBV15 with TRBJ2-5; tentatively, D is TRBD2 (6 bases). V gave up 1 base and J gave up 4 bases, with 10 bases separating them. This CDR3 has 14 amino acids. Germline CDR1 LNHNV, CDR2 YYDKDF (reference sequence).

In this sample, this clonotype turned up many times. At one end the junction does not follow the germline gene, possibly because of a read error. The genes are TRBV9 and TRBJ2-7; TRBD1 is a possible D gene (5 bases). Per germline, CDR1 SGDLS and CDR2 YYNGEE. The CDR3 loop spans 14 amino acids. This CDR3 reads CASNWGDTSNEQYF. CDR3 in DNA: TGTGCCAGCAATTGGGGCGACACCTCCAACGAGCAGTACTTC. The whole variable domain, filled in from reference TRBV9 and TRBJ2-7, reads DSGVTQTPKHLITATGQRVTLRCSPRSGDLSVYWYQQSLDQGLQFLIQYYNGEERAKGNILERFSAQQFPDLHSELNLSSLELGDSALYFCASNWGDTSNEQYFGPGTRLTVT.

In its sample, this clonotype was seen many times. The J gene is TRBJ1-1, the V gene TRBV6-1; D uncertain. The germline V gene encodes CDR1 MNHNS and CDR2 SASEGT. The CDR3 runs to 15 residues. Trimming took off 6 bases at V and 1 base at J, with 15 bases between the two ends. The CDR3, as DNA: TGTGCCAGCAGCAAATGGGGTCTGGGGAACACTGAAGCTTTCTTT. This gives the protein CASSKWGLGNTEAFF.

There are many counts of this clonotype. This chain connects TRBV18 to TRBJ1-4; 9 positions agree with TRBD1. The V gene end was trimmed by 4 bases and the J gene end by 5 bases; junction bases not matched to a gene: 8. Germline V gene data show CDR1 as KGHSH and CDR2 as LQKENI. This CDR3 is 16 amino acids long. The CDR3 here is CASSRVSGTGNEKLFF. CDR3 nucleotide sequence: TGTGCCAGCTCACGTGTCTCCGGGACAGGGAATGAAAAACTGTTTTTT.

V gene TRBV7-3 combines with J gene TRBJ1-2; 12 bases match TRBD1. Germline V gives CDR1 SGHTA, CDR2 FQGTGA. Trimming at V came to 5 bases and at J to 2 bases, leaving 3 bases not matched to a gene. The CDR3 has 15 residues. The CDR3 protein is CASSPGQGANYGYTF. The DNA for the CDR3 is TGTGCCAGCAGCCCGGGACAGGGGGCGAACTATGGCTACACCTTC.

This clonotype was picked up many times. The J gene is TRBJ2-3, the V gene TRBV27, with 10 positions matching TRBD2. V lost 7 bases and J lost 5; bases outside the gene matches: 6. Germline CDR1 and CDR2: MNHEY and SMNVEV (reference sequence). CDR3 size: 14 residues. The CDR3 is CASTTRTSGDTQYF. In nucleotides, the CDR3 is TGTGCCAGCACCACCAGGACTAGCGGAGATACGCAGTATTTT.

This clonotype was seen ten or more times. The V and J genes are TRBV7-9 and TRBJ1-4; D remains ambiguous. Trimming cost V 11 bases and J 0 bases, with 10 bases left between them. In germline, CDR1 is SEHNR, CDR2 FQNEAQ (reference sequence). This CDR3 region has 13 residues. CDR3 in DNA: TGTGCCGCTACCATTTCAACTAATGAAAAACTGTTTTTT. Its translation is CAATISTNEKLFF.

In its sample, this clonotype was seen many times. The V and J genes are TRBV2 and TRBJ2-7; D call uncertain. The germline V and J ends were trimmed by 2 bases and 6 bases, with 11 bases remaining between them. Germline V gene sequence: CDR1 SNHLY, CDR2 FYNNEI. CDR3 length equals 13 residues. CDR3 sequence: CASSEYLGFEQYF. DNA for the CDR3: TGTGCCAGCAGTGAATATCTAGGCTTCGAGCAGTACTTC.